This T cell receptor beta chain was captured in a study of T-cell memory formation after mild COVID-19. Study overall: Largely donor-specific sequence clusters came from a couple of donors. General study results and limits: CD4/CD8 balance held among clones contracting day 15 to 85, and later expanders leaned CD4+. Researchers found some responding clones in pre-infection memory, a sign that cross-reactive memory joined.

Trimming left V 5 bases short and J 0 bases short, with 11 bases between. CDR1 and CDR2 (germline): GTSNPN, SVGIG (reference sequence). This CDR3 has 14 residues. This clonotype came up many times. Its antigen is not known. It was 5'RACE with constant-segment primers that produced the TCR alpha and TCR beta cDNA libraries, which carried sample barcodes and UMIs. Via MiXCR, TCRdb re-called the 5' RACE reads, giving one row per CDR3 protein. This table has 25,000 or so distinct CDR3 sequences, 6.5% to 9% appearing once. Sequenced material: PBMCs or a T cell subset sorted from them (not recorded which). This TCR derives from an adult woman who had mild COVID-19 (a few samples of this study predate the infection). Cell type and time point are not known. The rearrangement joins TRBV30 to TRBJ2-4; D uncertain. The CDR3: CAWARILAKNIQYF. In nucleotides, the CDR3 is TGTGCCTGGGCTCGAATTCTAGCCAAAAACATTCAGTACTTC.